The 24 T cell receptor beta chains below were found in one sample sequenced in a study of blood T cell repertoires in COVID-19. The table came from immunoSEQ multiplex PCR; TCRdb's copy has only in-frame clones and leaves some out. Here the sample spans some 100,000 clones, about 91% being singletons. Sequenced material: peripheral blood. The receptors here all came from a man aged 45-65 years with COVID-19, enrolled during active disease.

The chain carries TRBV6-6 and TRBJ1-5, with TRBD1 matching 7 bases. The J segment lost 3 bases and the V segment lost 6 bases, leaving 5 bases of the junction unmatched. The germline gives CDR1 MNHNY, CDR2 SVGAGI (reference sequence). The CDR3 is made up of 14 amino acids. CDR3 bases: TGTGCCAGCAGAGGGGGCTGGGACAATCAGCCCCAGCATTTT. This gives the protein CASRGGWDNQPQHF.

This chain connects TRBV19 to TRBJ2-5; D not certain. The V gene lost 2 bases and the J gene lost 2 bases, with 6 bases spanning the gap. Germline values: CDR1 LNHDA, CDR2 SQIVND (reference sequence). The CDR3 length is 13 residues. This CDR3 reads CASSISQQETQYF. In DNA, the CDR3 is TGTGCCAGTAGTATAAGCCAACAAGAGACCCAGTACTTC.

The genes are TRBV7-9 and TRBJ1-6, with D perhaps matching TRBD1 (5 bases). V was shortened by 2 bases and J by 4 bases, with 9 bases between the two germline ends. The V gene's germline CDR1 is SEHNR and CDR2 FQNEAQ (reference sequence). The length of the CDR3 is 15 residues. The CDR3 reads CASSLQGRYNSPLHF. The CDR3 DNA reads as TGTGCCAGCAGCTTACAGGGAAGATATAATTCACCCCTCCACTTT.

The chain links TRBV18 to TRBJ1-1; the D is unclear. The CDR3 contains 14 residues. V lost 5 bases and J 1 base, leaving 11 bases between the germline ends. Germline assignment: CDR1 KGHSH and CDR2 LQKENI. CDR3 DNA: TGTGCCAGCTCATGGGTTCGGGAGAACACTGAAGCTTTCTTT. Protein sequence: CASSWVRENTEAFF.

The chain uses TRBV11-2 and TRBJ2-7, with a possible D match to TRBD1 (5 bases). This CDR3 has 15 residues. Germline V gene lookup returns CDR1 SGHAT and CDR2 FQNNGV. V lost 4 bases to trimming and J lost 3 bases, with 16 bases between them. The CDR3 DNA follows: TGTGCCAGCAGCTCAGAACGCCGGACACACTACGAGCAGTACTTC. This gives the protein CASSSERRTHYEQYF.

This clone occurred a few times. This rearrangement joins TRBV25-1 to TRBJ2-5, with D perhaps matching TRBD2 (5 bases). V was shortened by 4 bases and J by 7 bases, with 13 bases between the two germline ends. CDR1 is MGHDK and CDR2 is SYGVNS in the germline V gene. The CDR3 covers 13 residues. In nucleotides, the CDR3 is TGTGCCAGCAGTGTACACAGCCGGGGGACCCAGTACTTC. Protein product: CASSVHSRGTQYF.

V usage is TRBV2 and J usage is TRBJ2-6, with 10 bases lining up with TRBD1. CDR3 length equals 17 residues. The germline CDR1 and CDR2 sequences are SNHLY and FYNNEI. The trim removed 5 bases at V and 0 bases at J, leaving 4 bases unmatched. CDR3 amino acids: CASSPGTGDSGANVLTF. The DNA of the CDR3 is TGTGCCAGCAGTCCCGGGACAGGGGACTCTGGGGCCAACGTCCTGACTTTC.

This clone was observed a handful of times. This rearrangement joins TRBV9 to TRBJ1-2, with 7 positions matching TRBD1. The CDR3 totals 16 residues. Unmatched junction bases numbered 14, after V lost 3 bases and J lost 6 bases. Germline V lookup: CDR1 SGDLS, CDR2 YYNGEE. The CDR3 nucleotides are TGTGCCAGCAGCGCCCGAAACCACGACAGGGCTGATGGCTACACCTTC. It codes for CASSARNHDRADGYTF.

The V gene is TRBV2, the J gene TRBJ2-7; possible D gene TRBD2, 5 bases. The V end was cut by 0 bases, the J end by 11 bases, with 11 bases between. The germline V gene encodes CDR1 SNHLY and CDR2 FYNNEI. The length of the CDR3 is 12 residues. CDR3 sequence reads: CASSEARGKEYF. CDR3 bases: TGTGCCAGCAGTGAAGCGCGAGGGAAGGAGTACTTC. Variable domain in full (rest from reference TRBV2 and TRBJ2-7): EPEVTQTPSHQVTQMGQEVILRCVPISNHLYFYWYRQILGQKVEFLVSFYNNEISEKSEIFDDQFSVERPDGSNFTLKIRSTKLEDSAMYFCASSEARGKEYFGPGTRLTVT.

The CDR3 DNA follows: TGTGCCAGCTCACCAACGACAGGACACACAGATACGCAGTATTTT. Translating gives CASSPTTGHTDTQYF. V gene TRBV18 combines with J gene TRBJ2-3; weak D call: TRBD1 (6 bases). The CDR3 contains 15 residues. Trimming pared 2 bases from V and 2 bases from J, leaving 11 bases between. From germline, CDR1 is KGHSH and CDR2 LQKENI. Supplemented by reference TRBV18 and TRBJ2-3, the full variable domain reads NAGVMQNPRHLVRRRGQEARLRCSPMKGHSHVYWYRQLPEEGLKFMVYLQKENIIDESGMPKERFSAEFPKEGPSILRIQQVVRGDSAAYFCASSPTTGHTDTQYFGPGTRLTVL.

The genes are TRBV7-9 and TRBJ2-7; TRBD2 agrees at 7 bases. With V trimmed by 5 bases and J by 5 bases, 9 bases remained unmatched. The germline V gene has CDR1 SEHNR and CDR2 FQNEAQ (reference sequence). This CDR3 is 14 amino acids long. The CDR3 loop is CASSQRTRVHEQYF. CDR3 DNA: TGTGCCAGCAGCCAAAGGACTAGGGTCCACGAGCAGTACTTC.

The rearrangement uses TRBV28 and TRBJ2-3; 9 bases are a match to TRBD2. V was clipped by 5 bases and J by 4 bases; unmatched bases: 4. CDR1 and CDR2 from the germline V gene are MDHEN and SYDVKM. This CDR3 has 14 amino acids. The CDR3 is CASSSGGLSDTQYF. The CDR3 DNA follows: TGTGCCAGCAGTAGCGGGGGGCTTTCAGATACGCAGTATTTT.

CDR3 in amino acids: CASSQSGGPEKLFF. CDR3 in DNA: TGCGCCAGCAGCCAAAGTGGAGGGCCGGAAAAACTGTTTTTT. This rearrangement joins TRBV4-1 to TRBJ1-4; D is unclear. Germline V CDR1 and CDR2: MGHRA, YSYEKL. This CDR3 has 14 residues. Trimming left V 2 bases short and J 8 bases short, with 12 bases between.

The chain combines TRBV4-2 with TRBJ1-5; TRBD1 is a possible D gene (6 bases). The CDR3 totals 14 residues. Germline V lookup: CDR1 LGHNA, CDR2 YNFKEQ. Trimming left V 3 bases short and J 4 bases short, with 10 bases between. The CDR3 here is CASSQQGRNQPQHF. In DNA, the CDR3 is TGTGCCAGCAGCCAGCAGGGGAGAAATCAGCCCCAGCATTTT.

The chain employs TRBV20-1 and TRBJ2-3; 8 nucleotides align to TRBD2. Germline CDR1 reads DFQATT; CDR2 reads SNEGSKA (reference sequence). V gave up 3 bases and J gave up 0 bases; unmatched junction bases: 5. The CDR3 extends over 15 amino acids. The CDR3 DNA follows: TGCAGTGCTAGTGCCCGACTAGCGAGCACAGATACGCAGTATTTT. Amino acid sequence: CSASARLASTDTQYF.

This clone was counted a few times. The chain is built from TRBV3-1 (or the pseudogene TRBV3-2) and TRBJ2-5, with D possibly matching TRBD2 (5 bases). The germline V and J ends were trimmed by 4 bases and 5 bases, with 20 bases remaining between them. Germline CDR1 LGHDT, CDR2 YNNKEL (reference sequence). The CDR3 has 16 residues. Here the CDR3 DNA reads TGTGCCAGCAGCCGATTTAGAGCTTCCCGAGGGGAGACCCAGTACTTC. It specifies CASSRFRASRGETQYF.

The chain joins TRBV19 to TRBJ2-1, with D possibly TRBD1 on 6 matching bases. CDR1 is LNHDA, CDR2 SQIVND, per germline (reference sequence). V dropped 5 bases and J dropped 8 bases, with 16 bases sitting between them. The CDR3 length is 14 residues. This chain's CDR3 is CASSPYQGHDEQFF. In nucleotides, the CDR3 is TGTGCCAGTAGTCCTTACCAGGGACACGATGAGCAGTTCTTC.

On this clone: The same CDR3 also results from other DNA sequences found in this sample. The CDR3 DNA is TGCGCCAGCAGCTTGGCCGGGAACTTGAACACTGAAGCTTTCTTT. Protein sequence: CASSLAGNLNTEAFF. The chain joins TRBV5-1 to TRBJ1-1, with no clear D. CDR3 size: 15 residues. Between the trimmed V and J ends, which lost 0 bases and 0 bases, there was a span of 9 bases. Looked up from germline, CDR1 is SGHRS and CDR2 is YFSETQ.

This rearrangement joins TRBV2 to TRBJ1-1; TRBD1 agrees at 9 bases. Germline V lookup: CDR1 SNHLY, CDR2 FYNNEI. J was trimmed by 3 bases and V by 4 bases; bases with no gene match: 6. This CDR3 is built from 15 residues. The CDR3 region is CASSGDRAGDTEAFF. The DNA of the CDR3 is TGTGCCAGCAGTGGGGACAGGGCGGGGGACACTGAAGCTTTCTTT.

This chain links TRBV6-5 with TRBJ1-2, with D perhaps TRBD1 (6 bases). The germline V and J ends were trimmed by 6 bases and 4 bases, with 18 bases remaining between them. The CDR3 has 15 residues. The V gene's germline CDR1 is MNHEY and CDR2 SVGAGI. The CDR3 coding sequence is TGTGCCAGCAGGAATACAGGGAGAGCCACCTATGGCTACACCTTC. This sequence encodes CASRNTGRATYGYTF.

The chain has TRBV5-1 and TRBJ2-5; 8 positions match TRBD2. The V gene's germline CDR1 is SGHRS and CDR2 YFSETQ. The CDR3 runs 15 residues. The V and J ends lost 7 bases and 5 bases, in that order; junction bases with no gene match: 13. The CDR3 DNA is TGCGCCAGCCAGTCGGGAGCGGGGGTGCAGGAGACCCAGTACTTC. Translation gives CASQSGAGVQETQYF.

The chain has TRBV19 and TRBJ1-5, with D possibly matching TRBD1 (6 bases). In germline, CDR1 is LNHDA, CDR2 SQIVND (reference sequence). This CDR3 spans 15 amino acids. V gave up 6 bases and J gave up 2 bases, with 14 bases separating them. DNA for the CDR3: TGTGCCAGTAGGCGGACAGATCTAGGCAATCAGCCCCAGCATTTT. This translates into CASRRTDLGNQPQHF.

V is TRBV10-1 and J is TRBJ1-4; TRBD1 agrees at 10 bases. After removal of 5 bases from V and 11 bases from J, the junction contained 8 bases not matched to a gene. This CDR3 is built from 14 residues. Germline CDR1 is WNHNN and CDR2 is SYGVQD (reference sequence). The CDR3 nucleotides are TGCGCCAGCAGTCCGGGACAGGGGATTGGGAAACTGTTTTTT. Translating it yields CASSPGQGIGKLFF.

The rearrangement uses TRBV24-1 and TRBJ2-5, with TRBD2 matching over 10 bases. Germline V gene data show CDR1 as KGHDR and CDR2 as SFDVKD. This CDR3 is built from 14 residues. The V segment lost 7 bases and the J segment 5 bases; nucleotides outside the gene matches: 6. The CDR3 protein is CATSERGGLETQYF. For the CDR3, the DNA is TGTGCCACCAGCGAGCGGGGGGGCCTGGAGACCCAGTACTTC.